A single sample is the source of the 4 T cell receptor beta chains below, sequenced in a study of T cell responses to AZD1222 COVID-19 vaccine. Clones were read by immunoSEQ multiplex PCR, and TCRdb kept only the in-frame ones, dropping some. The table shows about 100,000 clones, with about 86% occurring only once. This specimen consisted of peripheral blood, obtained on day 0 of AZD1222 vaccination. The source of these receptors is an adult in good health.

J is TRBJ2-7 and V is TRBV19; D possibly matches TRBD1 or TRBD2 (5 bases each). Deletions cut 5 bases from V and 9 bases from J, with 11 bases between. Germline CDR1 LNHDA, CDR2 SQIVND (reference sequence). The CDR3 extends over 11 amino acids. The CDR3 bases are TGTGCCAGTAGTGCAGGGAGCGGGCAGTACTTC. Its translation is CASSAGSGQYF.

This chain joins TRBV5-1 and TRBJ2-7; the match to TRBD2 covers 7 bases. This CDR3 contains 14 residues. J was trimmed by 0 bases and V by 4 bases; bases with no gene match: 4. CDR1 and CDR2 from the germline V gene are SGHRS and YFSETQ. The CDR3 DNA reads as TGCGCCAGCAGCCCCAGCGGGGACTCCTACGAGCAGTACTTC. Residues: CASSPSGDSYEQYF.

This chain links TRBV7-9 with TRBJ1-2; D perhaps matches TRBD1 (6 bases). This CDR3 has 17 amino acids. CDR1 and CDR2 from the germline V gene are SEHNR and FQNEAQ (reference sequence). The V end was cut by 2 bases, the J end by 7 bases, with 23 bases between. CDR3 DNA sequence: TGTGCCAGCAGCTTAAGCACCGACAGGAGGTACCTCAGTGGCTACACCTTC. Translating gives CASSLSTDRRYLSGYTF.

This sequence joins TRBV2 and TRBJ2-5; D remains ambiguous. CDR3 size: 10 residues. The germline gives CDR1 SNHLY, CDR2 FYNNEI. Trimming took off 7 bases at V and 5 bases at J, with 5 bases between the two ends. CDR3 DNA: TGTGCCAGCATAGGGGAGACCCAGTACTTC. It codes for CASIGETQYF.